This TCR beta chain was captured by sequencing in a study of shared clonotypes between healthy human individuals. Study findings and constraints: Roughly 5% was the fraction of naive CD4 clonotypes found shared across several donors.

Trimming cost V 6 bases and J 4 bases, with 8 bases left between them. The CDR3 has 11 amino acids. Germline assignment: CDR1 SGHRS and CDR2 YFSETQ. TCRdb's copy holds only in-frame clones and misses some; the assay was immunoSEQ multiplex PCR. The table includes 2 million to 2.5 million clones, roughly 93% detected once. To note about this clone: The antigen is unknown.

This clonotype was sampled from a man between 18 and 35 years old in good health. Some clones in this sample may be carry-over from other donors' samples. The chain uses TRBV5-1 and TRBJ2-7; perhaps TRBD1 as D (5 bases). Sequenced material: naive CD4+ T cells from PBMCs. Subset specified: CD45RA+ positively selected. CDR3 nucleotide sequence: TGCGCCAGCACGGACACGTACGAGCAGTACTTC. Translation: CASTDTYEQYF.